This TCR beta chain originates from a study of T cell responses to AZD1222 COVID-19 vaccine. Clones were read by immunoSEQ multiplex PCR, and TCRdb kept only the in-frame ones, dropping some. Among approximately 60,000 clones listed, around 83% were seen once. Comments on this clone: What it binds is unknown.

Study-level findings and limits: None of the repertoires were sampled until the peak T cell response had passed. Spike-wide vaccine-associated CD4 TCRs dominated at 160-218 and 743-854.

Germline V gives CDR1 SGHKS, CDR2 YYEKEE (reference sequence). V gave up 1 base and J gave up 4 bases; unmatched junction bases: 1. The CDR3 totals 15 residues. This TCR was sampled from an adult in good health. The chain uses TRBV5-5 and TRBJ2-2; 10 bases match TRBD2. The starting material was peripheral blood, obtained on day 0 of MenACWY control vaccination. The CDR3 sequence is CASSLTSGITGELFF. The CDR3 DNA is TGTGCCAGCAGCTTGACTAGCGGGATCACCGGGGAGCTGTTTTTT.